This section outlines one TCR beta chain sequence together with its context. Its specificity is not known. Healthy Caucasians from Russia aged about 6 to 100 served as donors. This specimen belongs to a study of blood T cells in healthy people across ages. Combining a sample-barcoded 5' primer with a J-beta primer mix, a second PCR ran for about 6 to 11 cycles. CDR3-containing paired-end reads numbering at least 2.5 million came from each sample. Each CDR3 protein is one row after TCRdb ran MiXCR on the 5' RACE reads. The table shows about 1.8 million distinct CDR3 sequences, with around 48% occurring only once. Study-level points and caveats: Investigators treated diversity estimates from one million T cells as underestimates. Age advanced and TCR beta diversity per million T cells fell, roughly linearly.

The CDR3 spans 14 residues. Germline CDR1 is ENHRY and CDR2 is SYGVKD. The J segment lost 2 bases and the V segment lost 2 bases, leaving 1 base of the junction unmatched. The sample comprised blood. This TCR was recovered from a woman aged 35 to 49 in good health. This chain joins TRBV10-3 and TRBJ2-7, with 9 bases matching TRBD1. CDR3 coding DNA: TGTGCCATCAGTGAGGGGACAGGGCCCTACGAGCAGTACTTC. Encoded protein: CAISEGTGPYEQYF.